The T cell receptor beta chain described here comes from a study of shared clonotypes between healthy human individuals. The assay ran at deep level. The sorted-subset replicate PCRs were given approximately 190 ng DNA, which is about 29,000 T cell genomes. Method: immunoSEQ multiplex PCR; TCRdb's copy keeps in-frame clones and lacks some. Of hundreds of thousands of clones listed, approximately 74% are singletons. Both subsets, CD45RA+ naive and CD45RA-negative memory, were split from the CD4+ cells. The V gene's germline CDR1 is WSHSY and CDR2 SAAADI. The ends were cut back, 2 bases at V and 1 base at J, with 5 bases in the middle. The CDR3 has 13 amino acids.

The clonotype originates from a woman aged 30 to 39 in good health. The V and J genes are TRBV10-2 and TRBJ1-1, with D unclear. The sample consisted of memory CD4+ T cells sorted from blood. Subset specified: CD45RA-negative fraction. CDR3 amino acids: CASSEKENTEAFF. CDR3 nucleotide sequence: TGCGCCAGCAGTGAGAAAGAGAACACTGAAGCTTTCTTT.